The 15 T cell receptor beta chains presented below share a single source sample, sequenced in a study of T cell responses to AZD1222 COVID-19 vaccine. Generated by immunoSEQ multiplex PCR, the TCRdb table keeps only in-frame clones and is missing some. Of approximately 140,000 clones listed, about 91% are singletons. Sequencing was performed on peripheral blood, taken 28 days after the second AZD1222 dose. All receptors come from an adult who received the AZD1222 COVID-19 vaccine.

The CDR3 sequence is CASSQGAGYTF. CDR3 DNA sequence: TGTGCCAGCAGTCAGGGGGCGGGCTACACCTTC. J is TRBJ1-2 and V is TRBV7-2, with TRBD1 matching over 8 bases. This CDR3 comprises 11 residues. J was trimmed by 8 bases and V by 6 bases; bases with no gene match: 2. Germline CDR1 reads SGHTA; CDR2 reads FQGNSA.

The DNA for the CDR3 is TGTGCCAGCAGTTTCAACAGGGGAGCTTTCTTT. Protein: CASSFNRGAFF. The chain joins TRBV28 to TRBJ1-1; TRBD1 matches 7 bases. The V and J ends lost 3 bases and 10 bases, in that order; junction bases with no gene match: 2. CDR1 and CDR2 (germline): MDHEN, SYDVKM. This CDR3 comprises 11 residues.

The chain combines TRBV6-5 with TRBJ2-3; unclear D gene. Germline V gene sequence: CDR1 MNHEY, CDR2 SVGAGI. This CDR3 spans 11 amino acids. Trimming pared 8 bases from V and 4 bases from J, leaving 7 bases between. CDR3 region: CASGSPDTQYF. CDR3 DNA: TGTGCCAGCGGGTCCCCAGATACGCAGTATTTT.

The chain recombines TRBV11-1 with TRBJ2-1, with D tentatively TRBD2 (6 bases). CDR1 SGHAT and CDR2 FQDESV come from the germline V gene (reference sequence). V gave up 4 bases and J gave up 7 bases, with 14 bases separating them. This CDR3 contains 14 residues. This CDR3 is CASSSPRLGNEQFF. In DNA, the CDR3 is TGTGCCAGCAGCTCACCGCGACTAGGGAATGAGCAGTTCTTC.

The V call is TRBV15, the J call TRBJ2-7, with 14 bases identical to TRBD2. The CDR3 is 15 residues long. The V gene's germline CDR1 is LNHNV and CDR2 YYDKDF (reference sequence). V gave up 4 bases and J gave up 7 bases; unmatched junction bases: 6. The DNA of the CDR3 is TGTGCCACCAGCACTAGACTAGCGGGAGGGAGGGAGCAGTACTTC. Amino acids: CATSTRLAGGREQYF.

Here the CDR3 DNA reads TGTGCCAGTACCCGGACAGGAGACTATAATTCACCCCTCCACTTT. Translated: CASTRTGDYNSPLHF. This sequence joins TRBV19 and TRBJ1-6, with 7 bases matching TRBD1. V lost 7 bases, J lost 3 bases, and 6 bases stayed unmatched. Germline CDR1 and CDR2: LNHDA and SQIVND (reference sequence). The length of the CDR3 is 15 residues.

Turning to this clone: The junction does not match germline at one end; this may be a read error. V usage is TRBV5-8 and J usage is TRBJ1-1; no clear D gene. The germline V gene has CDR1 SGHTS and CDR2 YDEGEE. The CDR3 consists of 13 residues. In DNA, the CDR3 is TGTGCCAGCAGCTTGGTGCTAGTCCCCGCAATTGACTTT. Encoded protein: CASSLVLVPAIDF.

This chain uses TRBV18 with TRBJ1-3, with no clear D. CDR1 and CDR2 (germline): KGHSH, LQKENI. There are 13 residues in the CDR3. V lost 5 bases to trimming and J lost 0 bases, with 5 bases between them. CDR3 protein: CASSESSGNTIYF. CDR3 nucleotide sequence: TGTGCCAGCTCAGAAAGCTCTGGAAACACCATATATTTT.

This clone is a singleton in its sample. The chain has TRBV5-1 and TRBJ1-6; D is undetermined. This CDR3 comprises 15 residues. V gave up 3 bases and J gave up 1 base, with 8 bases separating them. From germline, CDR1 is SGHRS and CDR2 YFSETQ. The CDR3 nucleotides are TGCGCCAGCAGCTCCAGTATATCCTATAATTCACCCCTCCACTTT. Translation gives CASSSSISYNSPLHF. Complete variable domain (other parts from reference TRBV5-1 and TRBJ1-6): KAGVTQTPRYLIKTRGQQVTLSCSPISGHRSVSWYQQTPGQGLQFLFEYFSETQRNKGNFPGRFSGRQFSNSRSEMNVSTLELGDSALYLCASSSSISYNSPLHFGNGTRLTVT.

The rearrangement links TRBV7-9 to TRBJ1-1; 8 nucleotides align to TRBD1. This CDR3 is built from 15 residues. V dropped 3 bases and J dropped 5; count of bases not matched to a gene: 8. The germline gives CDR1 SEHNR, CDR2 FQNEAQ (reference sequence). CDR3 loop: CASSFATNRGTEAFF. DNA of the CDR3: TGTGCCAGCAGCTTTGCCACCAACAGGGGGACTGAAGCTTTCTTT.

The rearrangement links TRBV3-1 (or the pseudogene TRBV3-2) to TRBJ2-5; 9 bases are a match to TRBD2. V lost 1 base and J lost 2; bases outside the gene matches: 2. The CDR3 has 15 amino acids. Looked up from germline, CDR1 is LGHDT and CDR2 is YNNKEL (reference sequence). CDR3 coding DNA: TGTGCCAGCAGCCAAGCCACTAGCGGGCAAGAGACCCAGTACTTC. Its translation is CASSQATSGQETQYF.

This clone was detected once. The V and J genes are TRBV2 and TRBJ2-5; 13 bases fit TRBD2. The CDR3 sequence is 15 residues long. Germline V CDR1 and CDR2: SNHLY, FYNNEI. J lost 5 bases, V lost 4 bases, and 4 bases had no gene match. Here the CDR3 reads CASSAQGLAGETQYF. CDR3 nucleotides: TGTGCCAGCAGTGCCCAGGGACTAGCGGGGGAGACCCAGTACTTC.

V usage is TRBV9 and J usage is TRBJ2-1; TRBD2 is a possible D gene (8 bases). Germline CDR1 and CDR2: SGDLS and YYNGEE. V dropped 4 bases and J dropped 5 bases, with 19 bases sitting between them. This CDR3 is 16 amino acids long. The chain's CDR3 is CASSFGGDRWNNEQFF. The CDR3 DNA reads as TGTGCCAGCAGCTTCGGGGGGGACAGATGGAACAATGAGCAGTTCTTC.

This clone was seen just once. The V and J genes are TRBV10-3 and TRBJ2-7; 8 bases line up with TRBD1. V was pared by 0 bases and J by 7 bases, with 5 bases of the junction left unmatched. Germline values: CDR1 ENHRY, CDR2 SYGVKD. CDR3 length equals 14 residues. The CDR3 coding sequence is TGTGCCATCAGTGAGTCGCCAGGGGGCGATGAGCAGTACGTC. Amino acid sequence: CAISESPGGDEQYV.

This clone was counted only a few times. This chain joins TRBV18 and TRBJ1-3; possibly TRBD1 for D (5 bases). Per germline, CDR1 KGHSH and CDR2 LQKENI. Trimming stripped 3 bases from V and 3 bases from J, with 9 bases between. The CDR3 is made up of 14 amino acids. CDR3 protein: CASSPYTGGNTIYF. The DNA for the CDR3 is TGTGCCAGCTCACCTTATACAGGTGGAAACACCATATATTTT.